These 28 T cell receptor beta chains came from one sample sequenced in a study of tumor-infiltrating lymphocytes in primary liver carcinoma. Using a constant-region primer together with ProtoScript II reverse transcriptase, TCR beta cDNA was made from about 500 ng of total RNA. Libraries for TCR beta were built through three nested multiplex PCR rounds, which together made up a slightly modified ARM-PCR procedure. Running around 10 cycles apiece, the first two PCR rounds relied on TRBV1-TRBV30 forward primers together with a C-beta reverse primer. From the multiplex PCR reads, TCRdb called clonotypes with MiXCR, one entry per CDR3 protein. The repertoire holds about 320,000 distinct CDR3 sequences, with 65% as singletons. Unsorted whole blood yielded the blood RNA, and germline DNA was also extracted. Sequencing was performed on peripheral blood. The receptors stem from a man in his forties with primary liver carcinoma and hepatitis B virus infection.

The chain links TRBV6-5 to TRBJ2-7, with D uncertain. CDR3 length: 12 amino acids. Germline CDR1 is MNHEY and CDR2 is SVGAGI. The V end was cut by 10 bases, the J end by 4 bases, with 14 bases between. CDR3 amino acids: CAISYGGYEQYF. CDR3 nucleotide sequence: TGTGCCATTAGTTACGGCGGTTACGAGCAGTACTTC.

With respect to this clonotype: A read error may be the cause here, since a much bigger clone is one base away. The chain employs TRBV4-1 and TRBJ2-3; tentative D call: TRBD2 (5 bases). Germline assignment: CDR1 MGHRA and CDR2 YSYEKL. Trimming pared 0 bases from V and 1 base from J, leaving 14 bases between. The CDR3 spans 17 residues. CDR3 in DNA: TGCGCCAGCAGCCAAGAGATCTCAGGACTCGGCACAGATACGCAGTATTTT. It is translated as CASSQEISGLGTDTQYF.

V is TRBV5-1 and J is TRBJ2-2; 8 bases map to TRBD2. Germline V CDR1 and CDR2: SGHRS, YFSETQ. Trimming removed 2 bases from V and 4 bases from J; junction bases left unmatched: 10. The CDR3 covers 17 residues. The DNA for the CDR3 is TGCGCCAGCAGCTTAGCGGGAGTAAGAGAGGGCACCGGGGAGCTGTTTTTT. The encoded protein is CASSLAGVREGTGELFF.

Concerning this clonotype: The junction departs from the called germline gene at one end, perhaps through a read error. The chain joins TRBV30 to TRBJ2-3; 7 bases are shared with TRBD2. The CDR3 runs 12 residues. Per germline, CDR1 GTSNPN and CDR2 SVGIG (reference sequence). The CDR3 region is CVWSSTSSTQYF. The DNA for the CDR3 is TGTGTCTGGAGTTCGACTAGCAGTACGCAGTATTTT.

About this clonotype: Because the CDR3 is missing its conserved closing phenylalanine or tryptophan, this is likely a read error. The chain has TRBV11-2 and TRBJ2-3; possible D gene TRBD1, 6 bases. The CDR3 is 18 residues long. Trimming removed 5 bases at V and 2 bases at J, with 23 bases between. Per the germline V gene, CDR1 is SGHAT and CDR2 is FQNNGV. The CDR3 DNA reads as TGTGCCAGCAGCCCCGCGGCAGACTGGGGGCTTCACACAGATACGCAGTATATT. Protein sequence: CASSPAADWGLHTDTQYI.

The V and J genes are TRBV28 and TRBJ2-7; D unclear. The germline V gene has CDR1 MDHEN and CDR2 SYDVKM. The CDR3 extends over 14 amino acids. V lost 7 bases and J lost 1, with 14 bases in between. The DNA of the CDR3 is TGTGCCAGCATTAACGCGATTACGTCCTACGAGCAGTACTTC. It encodes CASINAITSYEQYF.

This clonotype was seen repeatedly, ten times or more. The chain recombines TRBV14 with TRBJ1-1, with D unresolved. Trimming took 4 bases from V and 1 from J, leaving 13 bases between them. CDR1 is SGHDN and CDR2 is FVKESK in the germline V gene. The CDR3 has 15 amino acids. CDR3 nucleotides: TGTGCCAGCAGCCTTATCTCTTCTTGGAACACTGAAGCTTTCTTT. Protein: CASSLISSWNTEAFF.

The V call is TRBV5-1, the J call TRBJ2-1; the match to TRBD1 covers 7 bases. V shed 0 bases and J 8 bases; nucleotides not matched to a gene: 2. Germline CDR1 reads SGHRS; CDR2 reads YFSETQ. The CDR3 length is 13 residues. CDR3: CASSLAQGDEQFF. Written as DNA, the CDR3 is TGCGCCAGCAGCTTGGCCCAGGGGGATGAGCAGTTCTTC.

With respect to this clonotype: A much larger clone is a single base away; this may be a read error. The V call is TRBV6-5, the J call TRBJ2-2; no firm D call. The CDR3 is made up of 18 amino acids. Germline lookup yields CDR1 MNHEY and CDR2 SVGAGI. CDR3: CASSLSPVWTSKTGELFF. CDR3 coding DNA: TGTGCCAGCAGCCTATCTCCAGTATGGACCTCGAAGACCGGGGAGCTGTTTTTT.

Notes on this clonotype: A much bigger clone sits one base away, suggesting this may be a read error. Since the CDR3 does not end with the conserved phenylalanine or tryptophan, this likely comes from a read error. The J gene is TRBJ2-3, the V gene TRBV4-1; D is possibly TRBD2 (5 bases). This CDR3 has 17 amino acids. The germline gives CDR1 MGHRA, CDR2 YSYEKL. The V end was cut by 0 bases, the J end by 1 base, with 14 bases between. The CDR3 bases are TGCGCCAGCAGCCAAGAGGTCTCAGGACTCGGCACAGATACGCAGTATTAT. It yields the protein CASSQEVSGLGTDTQYY.

Of note for this clonotype: Just one base apart from a much larger clone, this may be a read error. The chain couples TRBV6-2 or TRBV6-3 to TRBJ2-2; perhaps D is TRBD1 or TRBD2 (5 bases each). The germline CDR1 and CDR2 sequences are MNHEY and SVGEGT. The CDR3 spans 13 residues. Here the CDR3 DNA reads TGTGCCAGCAGGCCCCCGGGGACCGGGGAGCCGTTTTTT. Encoded protein: CASRPPGTGEPFF.

Comment on this clonotype: It may be a read error: a sequence one base away is much more abundant. The chain combines TRBV6-2 or TRBV6-3 with TRBJ2-7; D is perhaps TRBD1 (6 bases). The length of the CDR3 is 15 residues. CDR1 is MNHEY, CDR2 SVGEGT, per germline. In DNA form, the CDR3 reads TGTGCCAGCACTGCGACAGGCTTGAAATTCTACGATCAGTACTTC. Amino acids: CASTATGLKFYDQYF.

Note on this clonotype: A read error may explain this, as a much larger clone is one base away. The chain has TRBV12-1 and TRBJ2-3; the D call of TRBD1 is as the table states it, not checked on the DNA. TRBV12-1 is a recognized pseudogene. The CDR3 is 15 residues long. The CDR3 sequence is CASSFVPHRVDTRYF. In DNA, the CDR3 is TGTGCCAGCAGCTTTGTCCCCCACCGGGTCGATACGCGGTATTTT.

Regarding this clonotype: One end of the junction fails to match germline, which may point to a read error. The chain recombines TRBV11-1 with TRBJ2-3, with TRBD2 identical over 8 bases. CDR1 and CDR2 from the germline V gene are SGHAT and FQDESV (reference sequence). The CDR3 consists of 15 residues. The CDR3, as DNA: TGTGTCAGCAGCCTGAGCGGGAGTCCCACAGATACGCAGTATTTT. Its translation is CVSSLSGSPTDTQYF.

Regarding this clonotype: The junction departs from germline at one end; a sequencing error may be responsible. The J gene is TRBJ2-5, the V gene TRBV11-1, with TRBD1 identical over 9 bases. The germline V gene has CDR1 SGHAT and CDR2 FQDESV (reference sequence). This CDR3 is built from 16 residues. The CDR3 coding sequence is TGTGCCAGCAGCTTAGTAACAGGGGGCAGGCAAGAGACCCGGTACTTC. Translated, it gives CASSLVTGGRQETRYF.

In the case of this clonotype: The CDR3 ends on some other residue instead of the conserved phenylalanine or tryptophan, so this is likely a read error. The V call is TRBV11-2, the J call TRBJ1-1, with D perhaps TRBD1 (6 bases). V gave up 4 bases and J gave up 7 bases, with 13 bases separating them. This CDR3 comprises 13 residues. The germline V gene encodes CDR1 SGHAT and CDR2 FQNNGV. The CDR3 reads CASSSLTGFEAFT. The CDR3 DNA follows: TGTGCCAGCAGCTCCCTGACAGGCTTTGAAGCTTTCACT.

In the case of this clonotype: One end of the junction is discordant with germline, which a read error may explain. V and J are TRBV11-2 and TRBJ2-5; D tentatively fits TRBD1 or TRBD2 (5 bases each). The CDR3 covers 15 residues. From germline, CDR1 is SGHAT and CDR2 FQNNGV. The CDR3 protein is CASSTGPAVQETKYF. CDR3 nucleotide sequence: TGTGCCAGCAGCACGGGACCAGCGGTCCAAGAGACCAAGTACTTC.

V and J are TRBV12-3 or TRBV12-4 and TRBJ1-5; the D gene is possibly TRBD1 (6 bases). Trimming shortened V by 6 bases and J by 6 bases, and 15 bases separated the two germline ends. CDR3 length: 14 amino acids. The DNA for the CDR3 is TGTGCCAGCAGCCCCACAGGGCTGAGTCAGCCCCAGCATTTT. This gives the protein CASSPTGLSQPQHF.

This clonotype was picked up a small number of times. The gene calls are TRBV28 and TRBJ2-7; 7 positions agree with TRBD1. V lost 5 bases and J lost 2; bases outside the gene matches: 9. The CDR3 length is 15 residues. From germline, CDR1 is MDHEN and CDR2 SYDVKM. CDR3 bases: TGTGCCAGCAGTGAACCCGGGACAGACACCTACGAGCAGTACTTC. The encoded protein is CASSEPGTDTYEQYF. Together with reference TRBV28 and TRBJ2-7, the CDR3 gives the full variable domain: DVKVTQSSRYLVKRTGEKVFLECVQDMDHENMFWYRQDPGLGLRLIYFSYDVKMKEKGDIPEGYSVSREKKERFSLILESASTNQTSMYLCASSEPGTDTYEQYFGPGTRLTVT.

Note on this clonotype: Germline is not matched at one junction end, which may reflect a read error. The chain links TRBV11-3 to TRBJ2-2; 8 bases fit TRBD2. Germline V gives CDR1 SGHNT, CDR2 YENEEA. The CDR3 length is 16 residues. This CDR3 reads CASSLGFGRDTGELLF. In DNA, the CDR3 is TGTGCTAGTAGCTTAGGATTCGGGAGGGACACCGGGGAGCTGCTTTTT.

On this clonotype itself: Mismatch with germline at one junction end may stem from a read error. The V gene is TRBV6-1, the J gene TRBJ1-2; 9 bases fit TRBD1. Germline lookup yields CDR1 MNHNS and CDR2 SASEGT. The CDR3 contains 15 residues. CDR3 sequence (DNA): TGTGTCAGCAGTGAACCCTTGGGACAGGGAGGCGGCTACACCTTC. Protein product: CVSSEPLGQGGGYTF.

On this clonotype: A much larger clone lies a single base off, so this may be a read error. The V call is TRBV6-6, the J call TRBJ1-2; no clear D. Germline CDR1 is MNHNY and CDR2 is SVGAGI (reference sequence). Trimming took off 2 bases at V and 2 bases at J, with 12 bases between the two ends. This CDR3 has 15 residues. CDR3 loop: CASSYPHEANYGYTF. The CDR3 DNA reads as TGTGCCAGCAGTTACCCACATGAGGCAAACTATGGCTACACCTTC.

Concerning this clonotype itself: A much more abundant neighbour one base away suggests this may be a read error. The chain employs TRBV12-3 or TRBV12-4 and TRBJ2-2, with 9 bases aligning to TRBD2. The CDR3 spans 13 residues. V trimming: 10 bases; J trimming: 4 bases; junction bases outside the gene matches: 4. The CDR3 sequence: CATKAGGTGELFF. In DNA, the CDR3 is TGTGCCACCAAAGCGGGAGGCACCGGGGAGCTGTTTTTT.

In its sample, this clonotype was seen a few times. The chain uses TRBV5-1 and TRBJ2-1; TRBD2 is a possible D gene (5 bases). The CDR3 runs to 11 residues. Germline V gene data show CDR1 as SGHRS and CDR2 as YFSETQ. The ends were cut back, 6 bases at V and 6 bases at J, with 7 bases in the middle. The CDR3: CASIEGNEQFF. The CDR3 DNA follows: TGCGCCAGCATCGAGGGCAATGAGCAGTTCTTC.

With regard to this clonotype: A read error may be the cause here, since a much bigger clone is one base away. The rearrangement joins TRBV7-8 to TRBJ2-3; tentative D call: TRBD2 (5 bases). The CDR3 contains 15 residues. Germline V CDR1 and CDR2: SGHVS, FQNEAQ. Trimming took 1 base from V and 2 from J, leaving 10 bases between them. CDR3 sequence reads: CASSLGGFFTDTQYF. The CDR3 coding sequence is TGTGCCAGCAGCTTAGGCGGGTTTTTCACAGATACGCAGTATTTT.

This clonotype was seen only a few times. The genes are TRBV5-1 and TRBJ2-3; perhaps TRBD1 as D (6 bases). V shed 3 bases and J shed 2 bases, with 7 bases lying between them. The CDR3 runs to 13 residues. Per germline, CDR1 SGHRS and CDR2 YFSETQ. Here the CDR3 reads CASSWDNTDTQYF. The CDR3 nucleotides read TGCGCCAGCAGCTGGGACAACACAGATACGCAGTATTTT.

Points on this clonotype: With a much larger clone just one base away, this may be a read error. The genes are TRBV6-5 and TRBJ1-2, with D uncertain. V shed 5 bases and J shed 3 bases, with 7 bases lying between them. This CDR3 has 12 residues. Germline-derived CDR1 and CDR2 are MNHEY and SVGAGI. The DNA for the CDR3 is TGTGCCAGCAGTGCTGGTTACTATGGCTACACCTTC. Translating it yields CASSAGYYGYTF.

This clonotype was observed a handful of times. The CDR3 sequence is CAVGSRGASSYNEQFF. Here the CDR3 DNA reads TGTGCCGTGGGTTCCAGGGGCGCTAGCTCCTACAATGAGCAGTTCTTC. V is TRBV24-1 and J is TRBJ2-1; TRBD1 is a possible D gene (6 bases). The V end lost 12 bases, the J end lost 0 bases, and 20 bases lay between the germline ends. The germline V gene has CDR1 KGHDR and CDR2 SFDVKD. This CDR3 spans 16 amino acids.